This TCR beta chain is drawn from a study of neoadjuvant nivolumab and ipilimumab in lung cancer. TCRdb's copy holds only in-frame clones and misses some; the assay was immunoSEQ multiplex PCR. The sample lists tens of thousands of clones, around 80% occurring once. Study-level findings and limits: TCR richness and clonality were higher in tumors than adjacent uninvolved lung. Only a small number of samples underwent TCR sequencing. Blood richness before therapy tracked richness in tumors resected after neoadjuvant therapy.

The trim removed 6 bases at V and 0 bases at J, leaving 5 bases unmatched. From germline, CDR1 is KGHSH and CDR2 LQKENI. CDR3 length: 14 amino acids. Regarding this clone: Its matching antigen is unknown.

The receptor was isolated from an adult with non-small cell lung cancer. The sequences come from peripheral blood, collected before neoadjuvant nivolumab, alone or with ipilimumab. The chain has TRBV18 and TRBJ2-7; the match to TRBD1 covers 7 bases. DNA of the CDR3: TGTGCCAGCTCCCCGACAGGGTTCTCCTACGAGCAGTACTTC. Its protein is CASSPTGFSYEQYF. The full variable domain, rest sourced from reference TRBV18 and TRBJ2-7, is NAGVMQNPRHLVRRRGQEARLRCSPMKGHSHVYWYRQLPEEGLKFMVYLQKENIIDESGMPKERFSAEFPKEGPSILRIQQVVRGDSAAYFCASSPTGFSYEQYFGPGTRLTVT.